The 9 T cell receptor beta chains below all came from one sample that was sequenced in a study of blood T cells in healthy people across ages. Next came a second PCR, run for about 7 to 12 cycles, which used a sample-barcoded 5' primer along with a J-beta primer mix. Each CDR3 protein gets one entry after TCRdb re-called the 5' RACE reads with MiXCR. Seen here are roughly 1,100,000 distinct CDR3 sequences, 25% observed once, and the top ten hold about 0.72%. This sample was also put to use in a study of T cells of mothers and their children.

Sequencing input: blood. These receptors were taken from a girl aged 2-15 years in good health.

V gene TRBV7-9 combines with J gene TRBJ1-1, with TRBD1 matching 7 bases. The CDR3 consists of 12 residues. V shed 4 bases, J shed 8 bases, and the junction held 4 bases outside the gene matches. In germline, CDR1 is SEHNR, CDR2 FQNEAQ (reference sequence). CDR3 protein: CASSSPRGEAFF. CDR3 DNA: TGTGCCAGCAGCTCCCCCAGGGGGGAAGCTTTCTTT.

This clonotype has only a few counts. The chain carries TRBV12-3 or TRBV12-4 and TRBJ2-5; 9 bases are a match to TRBD1. J gave up 0 bases and V 5 bases, and 4 bases lay outside the gene matches. CDR3 length: 15 amino acids. CDR3 DNA: TGTGCCAGCAGTCGACAGGGGGGGGACCAAGAGACCCAGTACTTC. Amino acids: CASSRQGGDQETQYF.

This clonotype was observed a few times. The chain joins TRBV24-1 to TRBJ2-5; 9 nucleotides agree with TRBD1. The J call may not be correct, given that the DNA end is closer to TRBJ2-1. In germline, CDR1 is KGHDR, CDR2 SFDVKD. The CDR3 has 13 amino acids. The CDR3 region has the DNA TGTGCCACCACCTGGGACAGGGAAAATGAGCAGTTCTTC. Residues: CATTWDRENEQFF.

The CDR3 region is CASSLEGINHYGYTF. The CDR3 DNA reads as TGTGCCAGCAGCTTAGAAGGGATTAATCACTATGGCTACACCTTC. This chain uses TRBV7-9 with TRBJ1-2; D unclear. V lost 1 base to trimming and J lost 3 bases, with 12 bases between them. Per the germline V gene, CDR1 is SEHNR and CDR2 is FQNEAQ (reference sequence). The CDR3 has 15 residues.

This clonotype came up a few times. An end of the junction differs from the germline gene, which may be a read error. The CDR3: CASRFGKTGGYAF. The CDR3 DNA follows: TGTGCCAGCAGATTCGGAAAGACAGGAGGCTACGCCTTC. The V call is TRBV7-3, the J call TRBJ1-2, with D perhaps matching TRBD1 (6 bases). CDR1 is SGHTA, CDR2 FQGTGA, per germline. The CDR3 covers 13 residues.

The chain has TRBV5-6 and TRBJ2-5; tentatively, D is TRBD1 or TRBD2 (5 bases each). Germline V gives CDR1 SGHDT, CDR2 YYEEEE. Deletions cut 4 bases from V and 3 bases from J, with 13 bases between. The CDR3 contains 14 residues. Here the CDR3 DNA reads TGTGCCAGCAGCCCCCGGGTGGGGGAAGAGACCCAGTACTTC. It is translated as CASSPRVGEETQYF.

The rearrangement joins TRBV27 to TRBJ2-5, with a weak D call TRBD1 (6 bases). Germline CDR1 is MNHEY and CDR2 is SMNVEV (reference sequence). Deletions cut 6 bases from V and 5 bases from J, with 13 bases between. The CDR3 runs to 13 residues. CDR3 protein: CASRGARGETQYF. The CDR3 DNA reads as TGTGCCAGCAGGGGGGCTCGCGGGGAGACCCAGTACTTC.

This clonotype was counted ten times or more. The rearrangement links TRBV20-1 to TRBJ2-3, with 8 bases that match TRBD2. The CDR3 is 13 amino acids. V shed 4 bases and J 0 bases; nucleotides not matched to a gene: 0. CDR1 is DFQATT and CDR2 is SNEGSKA in the germline V gene (reference sequence). Here the CDR3 reads CSATSGSTDTQYF. The CDR3, as DNA: TGCAGTGCTACTAGCGGGAGCACAGATACGCAGTATTTT.

This chain uses TRBV7-6 with TRBJ1-2; D not resolved. Germline CDR1 SGHVS, CDR2 FNYEAQ. The CDR3 runs to 14 residues. Deletions cut 1 base from V and 6 bases from J, with 12 bases between. The CDR3 sequence: CASSLVAAGDGYTF. CDR3 bases: TGTGCCAGCAGCTTAGTGGCAGCAGGAGATGGCTACACCTTC.